This entry features one T cell receptor (beta chain) sequence. What it binds is unknown. TCRdb's table, derived via immunoSEQ multiplex PCR, lists solely in-frame clones and lacks some. The sample has 20,000 or so clones; around 70% are singletons. Antigen-specific CD4+ T cell clonotypes were called by their expansion after viral peptide-pool culture in ViraFEST. Following culture for roughly 10 days, CD4+ T cells were isolated. Approximately 2 million PBMC per well received approximately 11 IU/ml IL-2 and 9 to 10 ug/ml peptides in culture. Cells had half their medium changed to IL-2 medium on days 3 and 7. Per germline, CDR1 PRHDT and CDR2 FYEKMQ (reference sequence). CDR3 length: 12 residues. V was cut by 5 bases and J by 6 bases, with 10 bases left in between. The data derive from a study of vaccination effects on CD4 cells after COVID-19. Study-wide context: Two doses of either BNT162b2 or mRNA-1273 were given to each participant.

General study points: Clones that were induced by infection or by vaccine showed marked contraction late after vaccination.

V usage is TRBV13 and J usage is TRBJ2-5; D is unresolved. This clonotype was sampled from a human donor who received a COVID-19 vaccine. The sequenced sample was CD4+ T cells from PBMCs cultured with HCoV-229E spike peptides, obtained before COVID-19 vaccination. CDR3 protein: CASSPILKTQYF. For the CDR3, the DNA is TGTGCCAGCAGCCCGATCCTCAAGACCCAGTACTTC.